The present entry profiles one TCR beta chain with its context. This entry belongs to a study of T cells in localized non-small cell lung cancer. Trimming took 1 base from V and 3 from J; bases not matched to a gene: 5. Germline V gives CDR1 SQVTM, CDR2 ANQGSEA. CDR3 length equals 14 residues. This table comes from immunoSEQ multiplex PCR, and its TCRdb copy is limited to in-frame clones, with some not included. Here the sample spans roughly 550 clones, 15% to 20% being singletons. The genes are TRBV29-1 and TRBJ2-7, with 8 positions matching TRBD2. This clonotype originated in a male donor aged 60 or over with stage I squamous cell lung carcinoma. The material sequenced was lung tumor tissue, taken before any cancer treatment. CDR3 amino acids: CSVEGAGGIYEQYF. For the CDR3, the DNA is TGCAGCGTTGAAGGGGCGGGGGGCATCTACGAGCAGTACTTC.